These 17 T cell receptor beta chains came from one sample sequenced in a study of CD8+CD57+ T cells in acquired aplastic anemia. Template material for TCR beta VDJ and CDR3 profiling consisted of genomic DNA. MiXCR, applied by TCRdb to the reads, yields one record per CDR3 protein. The table records about 160,000 distinct CDR3 sequences, 45% to 55% of them present only once. Only patients with CD8+CD57+ cell expansion on flow cytometry were chosen for sequencing. The sample was sorted CD4+, CD8+, or CD8+CD57+ T cells (not recorded which) from PBMCs. These receptors came from a human donor with aplastic anemia.

This rearrangement joins TRBV14 to TRBJ1-6; D gene uncertain. The CDR3 loop spans 12 amino acids. The germline CDR1 and CDR2 sequences are SGHDN and FVKESK. V was pared by 1 base and J by 7 bases, with 2 bases between. The CDR3 loop reads CASSQANSPLHF. DNA for the CDR3: TGTGCCAGCAGCCAAGCAAATTCACCCCTCCACTTT.

As DNA, the CDR3 is TGCGCCAGCAGCTTCCCGGAGCTCAATGAGCAGTTCTTC. It specifies CASSFPELNEQFF. The V call is TRBV5-1, the J call TRBJ2-1; no clear D. V shed 2 bases and J shed 6 bases, with 9 bases lying between them. CDR1 and CDR2 from the germline V gene are SGHRS and YFSETQ. The CDR3 contains 13 residues.

This clonotype was seen a few times. At one end the junction does not follow the germline gene, possibly because of a read error. This chain connects TRBV7-7 to TRBJ2-3; D is possibly TRBD2 (6 bases). This CDR3 has 13 residues. Looked up from germline, CDR1 is SSHAT and CDR2 is FNYEAQ (reference sequence). The CDR3 coding sequence is TGTGCTAGCAGCTGGGCCCCTAGCGACACGCAGTATTTT. Protein: CASSWAPSDTQYF.

CDR3 protein: CATRAGESYEQYF. CDR3 DNA: TGTGCCACCCGAGCGGGAGAATCCTACGAGCAGTACTTC. This chain connects TRBV10-3 to TRBJ2-7; 8 nucleotides align to TRBD2. Germline trimming cut 10 bases from V and 1 base from J; bases unmatched to any gene: 6. The CDR3 runs to 13 residues. In germline, CDR1 is ENHRY, CDR2 SYGVKD.

J is TRBJ2-7 and V is TRBV2, with 12 bases aligning to TRBD2. CDR1 is SNHLY and CDR2 is FYNNEI in the germline V gene. The CDR3 spans 16 residues. V trimming: 8 bases; J trimming: 0 bases; junction bases outside the gene matches: 8. The CDR3 protein is CASLLAGGRSSYEQYF. For the CDR3, the DNA is TGTGCCAGCTTACTAGCGGGGGGCCGCAGCTCCTACGAGCAGTACTTC.

As concerns this clonotype: The germline gene is not matched at one end of the junction; a read error may be the cause. The chain is built from TRBV11-2 and TRBJ1-1; 11 positions match TRBD1. Germline V lookup: CDR1 SGHAT, CDR2 FQNNGV. The CDR3 is made up of 17 amino acids. In nucleotides, the CDR3 is TGTGCCAGCAGTCCCCGGACAGGGGGCGCGGTGGACACTGGAGCTTTCTTT. Residues: CASSPRTGGAVDTGAFF.

This clonotype occurred a few times. The gene calls are TRBV13 and TRBJ2-7; TRBD1 aligns across 7 bases. The CDR3 is made up of 12 amino acids. Trimming cost V 5 bases and J 9 bases; bases outside gene matches: 7. The germline CDR1 and CDR2 sequences are PRHDT and FYEKMQ (reference sequence). The CDR3 protein is CASSSQGGGQYF. The DNA for the CDR3 is TGTGCCAGCAGCAGCCAAGGGGGCGGGCAGTACTTC.

This clonotype was seen only a few times. The chain uses TRBV29-1 and TRBJ1-6; tentatively, D is TRBD1 (5 bases). Between the trimmed V and J ends, which lost 6 bases and 7 bases, there was a span of 13 bases. From germline, CDR1 is SQVTM and CDR2 ANQGSEA. The CDR3 has 13 residues. In DNA, the CDR3 is TGCAGCGTGCAGGGATCGGGAAATTCACCCCTCCACTTT. It encodes CSVQGSGNSPLHF.

This clonotype was observed many times. An end of the junction differs from the germline gene, which may be a read error. The gene calls are TRBV14 and TRBJ2-1; 11 bases map to TRBD2. CDR1 is SGHDN, CDR2 FVKESK, per germline. The CDR3 consists of 12 residues. DNA for the CDR3: TGTGCCAGCAGCATATCGGGACTAGCGGTCTTTTTC. This encodes CASSISGLAVFF.

The CDR3 region has the DNA TGTGCCAGTAGTATAAGGCAGGGAGGGTATCAGCCCCAGCATTTT. This sequence encodes CASSIRQGGYQPQHF. The chain combines TRBV19 with TRBJ1-5, with D possibly being TRBD1 (5 bases). Trimming took 2 bases from V and 5 from J, leaving 13 bases between them. CDR1 is LNHDA and CDR2 is SQIVND in the germline V gene (reference sequence). The CDR3 length is 15 residues. Full variable domain (outside the CDR3, taken from reference TRBV19 and TRBJ1-5): DGGITQSPKYLFRKEGQNVTLSCEQNLNHDAMYWYRQDPGQGLRLIYYSQIVNDFQKGDIAEGYSVSREKKESFPLTVTSAQKNPTAFYLCASSIRQGGYQPQHFGDGTRLSIL.

This clonotype appeared a single time. The V gene is TRBV29-1, the J gene TRBJ1-5, with D perhaps TRBD1 (5 bases). The CDR3 has 14 residues. The germline V gene has CDR1 SQVTM and CDR2 ANQGSEA. The V gene lost 6 bases and the J gene lost 5 bases, with 17 bases spanning the gap. The CDR3 is CSVAGRGGDQPQHF. In DNA, the CDR3 is TGCAGCGTCGCGGGACGCGGGGGAGATCAGCCCCAGCATTTT.

This clonotype was seen repeatedly, ten times or more. The chain couples TRBV2 to TRBJ2-3, with 8 bases matching TRBD1. V gave up 2 bases and J gave up 6 bases; unmatched junction bases: 10. Germline V gene sequence: CDR1 SNHLY, CDR2 FYNNEI. The length of the CDR3 is 16 residues. The CDR3 bases are TGTGCCAGCAGTGAACCTGAGACAGGGGAAGCGGATACGCAGTATTTT. This encodes CASSEPETGEADTQYF. The complete variable domain, with remaining parts taken from reference TRBV2 and TRBJ2-3, reads EPEVTQTPSHQVTQMGQEVILRCVPISNHLYFYWYRQILGQKVEFLVSFYNNEISEKSEIFDDQFSVERPDGSNFTLKIRSTKLEDSAMYFCASSEPETGEADTQYFGPGTRLTVL.

In regard to this clonotype: A much bigger clone sits one base away, suggesting this may be a read error. V is TRBV7-9 and J is TRBJ1-1, with a weak D call TRBD1 (6 bases). Germline V gene lookup returns CDR1 SEHNR and CDR2 FQNEAQ (reference sequence). The V and J ends lost 5 bases and 3 bases respectively, with 16 bases between them. There are 15 residues in the CDR3. The CDR3, as DNA: TGTGCCAGCAGCCCCCGGATAGGGGGGGACACTGAAGCTTTCTTT. Its protein product is CASSPRIGGDTEAFF.

The V call is TRBV7-3, the J call TRBJ2-5; the D gene is possibly TRBD2 (6 bases). The CDR3 runs 15 residues. Germline CDR1 is SGHTA and CDR2 is FQGTGA. V lost 1 base and J lost 1, with 10 bases in between. The CDR3 protein is CASSLRAGGQETQYF. CDR3 DNA: TGTGCCAGCAGCTTAAGGGCCGGGGGCCAAGAGACCCAGTACTTC.

This chain connects TRBV9 to TRBJ2-5, with TRBD2 matching over 8 bases. The CDR3 has 15 amino acids. Germline V lookup: CDR1 SGDLS, CDR2 YYNGEE. V lost 1 base to trimming and J lost 2 bases; unmatched junction nucleotides: 4. CDR3 residues: CASSVMSGGQETQYF. The DNA of the CDR3 is TGTGCCAGCAGCGTAATGAGCGGGGGACAAGAGACCCAGTACTTC.

This clonotype was observed a few times. V gene TRBV2 combines with J gene TRBJ2-5; weak D call: TRBD1 (5 bases). CDR3 length equals 15 residues. V was clipped by 1 base and J by 1 base, with 10 bases between them. The germline V gene encodes CDR1 SNHLY and CDR2 FYNNEI. The CDR3 loop reads CASSEGLRAQETQYF. The CDR3, as DNA: TGTGCCAGCAGTGAAGGACTCAGGGCCCAAGAGACCCAGTACTTC.

This clonotype was observed many times. The genes are TRBV14 and TRBJ2-7; weak D call: TRBD1 (5 bases). The CDR3 spans 15 residues. Trimming took 4 bases from V and 2 from J, leaving 15 bases between them. CDR1 is SGHDN and CDR2 is FVKESK in the germline V gene. The CDR3 loop is CASSLAQGFPYEQYF. CDR3 DNA: TGTGCCAGCAGCCTGGCTCAGGGCTTCCCCTACGAGCAGTACTTC.